This record concerns one TCR beta chain sequence. Other nucleotide sequences from this sample produce the same CDR3. The data belong to a study of shared clonotypes between healthy human individuals. Overall study: Each donor's CD8 memory used one plate, CD8 naive two, each CD4 subset three.

V was cut by 2 bases and J by 0 bases, with 5 bases left in between. The CDR3 spans 15 residues. Germline lookup yields CDR1 MNHNS and CDR2 SASEGT. Per the original methods: Sequence data from immunoSEQ were junction-only and lacked quality scores; consequently, filtering differed. Sequenced by immunoSEQ multiplex PCR; TCRdb stores in-frame clones only, minus some. From that table come the V and J calls and clone size; the DNA was used to work out D and trimming. The sample has some 2,000,000 clones, 90% to 95% seen once. This sequence was found in a man aged 18 to 29 in good health. The rearrangement links TRBV6-1 to TRBJ1-6; D is unresolved. Sequencing input: naive CD4+ T cells sorted from blood. Subset in this sample: CD45RA+ positively selected. The CDR3 protein is CASSELSSYNSPLHF. CDR3 DNA sequence: TGTGCCAGCAGTGAACTGAGCTCCTATAATTCACCCCTCCACTTT.